This is a list of T cell receptor beta chains from one sample in a study of T cell responses to AZD1222 COVID-19 vaccine. The protocol was immunoSEQ multiplex PCR, while the TCRdb copy is restricted to in-frame clones and leaves out a portion. Here the sample spans about 120,000 clones, just under 95% being singletons. The sequences come from peripheral blood, collected on day 0 of AZD1222 vaccination. These receptors were obtained from an adult in good health. CDR3s include the opening cysteine and the closing phenylalanine or tryptophan. The D gene is left open where the match is weak. Size is stated for part of the rows, as once, few or many counts, or as a class when the clone is expanded.

d_gene	v_gene	abundance	j_gene	CDR3nt	CDR3aa
TRBD1	TRBV4-1	NA	TRBJ1-2	TGCGCCAGCAGACCTACAGGGGCCTACGGCTACACCTTC	CASRPTGAYGYTF
NA	TRBV7-2	NA	TRBJ2-7	TGTGCCAGCAGCGTTGGGACAACCTACGAGCAGTACTTC	CASSVGTTYEQYF
NA	TRBV3-1/TRBV3-2	NA	TRBJ1-2	TGTGCCAGCGGGGGAGGCTATGGCTACACCTTC	CASGGGYGYTF
NA	TRBV2	NA	TRBJ2-1	TGTGCCAGCCTAGGGGTCTCCTACAATGAGCAGTTCTTC	CASLGVSYNEQFF
NA	TRBV15	once	TRBJ1-5	TGTGCCACCAGCCCACGGAAGGGCAGCAATCAGCCCCAGCATTTT	CATSPRKGSNQPQHF
TRBD2	TRBV6-1	NA	TRBJ2-3	TGTGCCAGCAGTGGGGTTAGCGGGAGGGAGAGCACAGATACGCAGTATTTT	CASSGVSGRESTDTQYF
TRBD2	TRBV7-6	NA	TRBJ2-1	TGTGCCAGCAGCTTAGGCCCCCCCCGACCGGGACTAGCGTCCGGCTACAATGAGCAGTTCTTC	CASSLGPPRPGLASGYNEQFF
TRBD2	TRBV7-9	NA	TRBJ2-3	TGTGCCAGCAGCTTAGTGGCGGGAGGCACAGATACGCAGTATTTT	CASSLVAGGTDTQYF
NA	TRBV6-4	NA	TRBJ1-2	TGTGCCAGCAGTGACTCGTCTAGCTATGGCTACACCTTC	CASSDSSSYGYTF
TRBD1	TRBV28	NA	TRBJ1-2	TGTGCCAGCAGTTTTCCGGAGGGACAGAACTATGGCTACACCTTC	CASSFPEGQNYGYTF
NA	TRBV5-1	NA	TRBJ2-3	TGCGCCAGCTTTGAAAGCCCTCTGGCCAGGGGAACAGATACGCAGTATTTT	CASFESPLARGTDTQYF
TRBD2	TRBV5-4	NA	TRBJ2-2	TGTGCCAGCAGCTTCTCCGGGACTAGCGGGAGGAGCGGGGAGCTGTTTTTT	CASSFSGTSGRSGELFF
NA	TRBV30	NA	TRBJ1-4	TGTGCCTGGAGTAGGAGCAGAACTAATGAAAAACTGTTTTTT	CAWSRSRTNEKLFF
NA	TRBV28	NA	TRBJ1-5	TGTGCCAGCAGTTTAATCGTGGGGGCCGGGCAGCCCCAGCATTTT	CASSLIVGAGQPQHF
NA	TRBV11-2	NA	TRBJ1-1	TGTGCCAGCACCATTCAGGGAGGGTCCGTGAACACTGAAGCTTTCTTT	CASTIQGGSVNTEAFF
NA	TRBV5-5	NA	TRBJ1-3	TGTGCCAGCAGATACACTTCTGGAAACACCATATATTTT	CASRYTSGNTIYF
TRBD2	TRBV4-1	NA	TRBJ2-1	TGCGCCAGCAGCCAAGGACTAGCAGGTTGGGAGCAGTTCTTC	CASSQGLAGWEQFF
NA	TRBV2	NA	TRBJ2-3	TGTGCCAGCAGCCCGACTAGTAGCACAGATACGCAGTATTTT	CASSPTSSTDTQYF
TRBD1	TRBV6-2/TRBV6-3	NA	TRBJ1-5	TGTGCCAGCAGTCGACAGGGGGCGCCGGATCAGCCCCAGCATTTT	CASSRQGAPDQPQHF
NA	TRBV6-4	NA	TRBJ1-1	TGTGCCAGCAGTGACTCGACAGAGAACACTGAAGCTTTCTTT	CASSDSTENTEAFF
NA	TRBV28	NA	TRBJ1-1	TGTGCCAGCAGTATACAGGGAAACACTGAAGCTTTCTTT	CASSIQGNTEAFF
TRBD2	TRBV5-1	NA	TRBJ2-7	TGCGCCAGCAGCTTCCTAGCGGAGAGCTCCTACGAGCAGTACTTC	CASSFLAESSYEQYF
NA	TRBV28	NA	TRBJ1-1	TGTGCCAGCATCGGACAGTCTCTCACTGAAGCTTTCTTT	CASIGQSLTEAFF
TRBD1	TRBV28	NA	TRBJ1-2	TGTGCCAGCAGTTTGCAGGGGGCGGGAGATGGCTACACCTTC	CASSLQGAGDGYTF
NA	TRBV2	NA	TRBJ2-7	TGTGCCAGCAAGGAGTGGCCCTACGAGCAGTACTTC	CASKEWPYEQYF
NA	TRBV16	NA	TRBJ2-1	TGTGCCAGCAGCCCCTTTTATGACCCGCAATACAATGAGCAGTTCTTC	CASSPFYDPQYNEQFF
TRBD2	TRBV9	NA	TRBJ2-1	TGTGCCAGCAGGGGCGCGAAGAGCGGGAGTGCGGATGAACAGTTCTTC	CASRGAKSGSADEQFF
NA	TRBV19	NA	TRBJ1-1	TGTGCCAGTAGTATAAAGAACACTGAAGCTTTCTTT	CASSIKNTEAFF
TRBD1	TRBV16	NA	TRBJ1-5	TGTGCCAGCAGCCAATTCCGGGACAGGACTTTTAACGGCAATCAGCCCCAGCATTTT	CASSQFRDRTFNGNQPQHF
TRBD1	TRBV28	NA	TRBJ1-2	TGTGCCAGCAGTTTCCTTCGGGACAGGAGAGATGGCTACACCTTC	CASSFLRDRRDGYTF
NA	TRBV6-5	NA	TRBJ2-7	TGTGCCAGCAGTTACTCCCCCCCCAGGCACGACGAGCAGTACTTC	CASSYSPPRHDEQYF
NA	TRBV20-1	NA	TRBJ2-3	TGCAGTGTGGCTAGCACAGATACGCAGTATTTT	CSVASTDTQYF
NA	TRBV7-3	NA	TRBJ1-1	TGTGCCAGCAGCCAGGACAGGAACACTGAAGCTTTCTTT	CASSQDRNTEAFF
NA	TRBV11-2	NA	TRBJ1-4	TGTGCCAGCAGCTTAGGCGTCGGCGTTCCTAATGAAAAACTGTTTTTT	CASSLGVGVPNEKLFF
NA	TRBV27	NA	TRBJ1-6	TGTGCCAGCAGTTTATGGGGTCGGAATTCACCCCTCCACTTT	CASSLWGRNSPLHF
NA	TRBV5-4	NA	TRBJ1-1	TGTGCCAGCAGATTCTTCGGAGGCGCTGAAGCTTTCTTT	CASRFFGGAEAFF
TRBD1	TRBV29-1	NA	TRBJ1-5	TGCAGCGTAGACACAGGGGATCGCAATCAGCCCCAGCATTTT	CSVDTGDRNQPQHF
NA	TRBV6-5	once	TRBJ1-4	TGTGCCAGCAGTTATGGAATCCTCGCAACTAATGAAAAACTGTTTTTT	CASSYGILATNEKLFF
TRBD2	TRBV14	NA	TRBJ2-1	TGTGCCAGCAGTACTAGCGGATACAATGAGCAGTTCTTC	CASSTSGYNEQFF
NA	TRBV19	NA	TRBJ2-7	TGTGCCAGTAGTCCTCAGGGTGGGATAGGTGAGCAGTACTTC	CASSPQGGIGEQYF
NA	TRBV6-5	NA	TRBJ1-2	TGTGCCAGCAGGGGCGGCTATGGCTACACCTTC	CASRGGYGYTF